This passage covers 29 T cell receptor beta chains from one sample sequenced in a study of blood T cell repertoires in COVID-19. Method: immunoSEQ multiplex PCR; TCRdb's copy keeps in-frame clones and lacks some. The data show under 200,000 clones, with around nine tenths seen just once and 1.5% to 2% held by the top ten. Sequenced material: peripheral blood. All receptors come from a man between 18 and 29 years old with active or convalescent COVID-19.

The chain recombines TRBV19 with TRBJ1-1; maybe TRBD1 (6 bases). Trimming cost V 5 bases and J 5 bases, with 12 bases left between them. The CDR3 consists of 13 residues. CDR1 and CDR2 from the germline V gene are LNHDA and SQIVND (reference sequence). CDR3 protein: CASSDPGDTEAFF. DNA for the CDR3: TGTGCCAGTAGTGACCCAGGGGATACTGAAGCTTTCTTT.

This chain uses TRBV29-1 with TRBJ2-5, with TRBD2 matching over 7 bases. J lost 4 bases, V lost 6 bases, and 8 bases had no gene match. The CDR3 contains 13 residues. Per the germline V gene, CDR1 is SQVTM and CDR2 is ANQGSEA. CDR3 DNA sequence: TGCAGCGTGTCCCTAGCGGAAGGAGAGACCCAGTACTTC. Translated, it gives CSVSLAEGETQYF.

This chain joins TRBV7-9 and TRBJ2-3, with D unclear. CDR1 is SEHNR, CDR2 FQNEAQ, per germline (reference sequence). V lost 8 bases to trimming and J lost 4 bases, with 7 bases between them. The CDR3 totals 11 residues. CDR3 in DNA: TGTGCCAGCGTGCTATCAGATACGCAGTATTTT. Protein sequence: CASVLSDTQYF.

The V and J genes are TRBV9 and TRBJ2-1; 10 bases fit TRBD2. V was clipped by 3 bases and J by 4 bases; unmatched bases: 4. This CDR3 has 15 amino acids. Germline CDR1 and CDR2: SGDLS and YYNGEE. The CDR3 here is CASSARLAGYNEQFF. The CDR3, as DNA: TGTGCCAGCAGCGCCCGACTAGCGGGTTACAATGAGCAGTTCTTC.

CDR3 nucleotide sequence: TGCGCCAGCAGCTCGCACCGCGGGGGGGCTAGGGATACGCAGTATTTT. The encoded protein is CASSSHRGGARDTQYF. The chain links TRBV5-1 to TRBJ2-3; 9 positions match TRBD2. V was pared by 3 bases and J by 6 bases, with 11 bases of the junction left unmatched. This CDR3 comprises 16 residues. The V gene's germline CDR1 is SGHRS and CDR2 YFSETQ.

This chain uses TRBV18 with TRBJ1-4; D ambiguous. The CDR3 totals 16 residues. Germline CDR1 KGHSH, CDR2 LQKENI. V lost 0 bases and J lost 3, with 11 bases in between. The CDR3 DNA sequence: TGTGCCAGCTCACCACCTGAGTCAGGATCTAATGAAAAACTGTTTTTT. It is translated as CASSPPESGSNEKLFF.

The chain employs TRBV5-8 and TRBJ1-1; the D is unclear. The CDR3 is 18 amino acids. Between the trimmed V and J ends, which lost 0 bases and 0 bases, there was a span of 18 bases. Germline loops: CDR1 SGHTS, CDR2 YDEGEE. CDR3 nucleotide sequence: TGTGCCAGCAGCTTGGTTGGTAGATCATTCAAGATGAACACTGAAGCTTTCTTT. As protein: CASSLVGRSFKMNTEAFF.

This sequence joins TRBV12-3 or TRBV12-4 and TRBJ2-5, with 7 bases matching TRBD2. CDR3 length equals 13 residues. V trimming: 4 bases; J trimming: 5 bases; junction bases outside the gene matches: 4. CDR3 sequence reads: CASSSALAETQYF. In DNA, the CDR3 is TGTGCCAGCAGTTCCGCACTAGCGGAGACCCAGTACTTC.

The chain recombines TRBV12-3 or TRBV12-4 with TRBJ2-1; D gene unclear. CDR3 length equals 12 residues. Trimming left V 2 bases short and J 12 bases short, with 11 bases between. CDR3 amino acids: CASSLLGLGQFF. The CDR3, as DNA: TGTGCCAGCAGTTTACTGGGCTTGGGGCAGTTCTTC.

The CDR3 DNA reads as TGTGCCAGCAGCTCGGCAGGGCGGGGCGGCTACACCTTC. Translation: CASSSAGRGGYTF. V and J are TRBV11-2 and TRBJ1-2; maybe TRBD1 (5 bases). Trimming stripped 4 bases from V and 8 bases from J, with 14 bases between. The CDR3 has 13 amino acids. CDR1 SGHAT and CDR2 FQNNGV come from the germline V gene.

The genes are TRBV7-2 and TRBJ2-7; 7 bases fit TRBD2. The trim removed 4 bases at V and 4 bases at J, leaving 10 bases unmatched. Germline assignment: CDR1 SGHTA and CDR2 FQGNSA. The CDR3 sequence is 15 residues long. CDR3 sequence reads: CASSSGLAGTYEQYF. CDR3 bases: TGTGCCAGCAGCTCAGGATTAGCGGGCACGTACGAGCAGTACTTC.

This rearrangement joins TRBV29-1 to TRBJ2-3; D might be TRBD2 (5 bases). CDR1 is SQVTM, CDR2 ANQGSEA, per germline. The CDR3 totals 15 residues. Trimming pared 2 bases from V and 4 bases from J, leaving 16 bases between. The CDR3 region is CSVELSGFEADTQYF. The CDR3 bases are TGCAGCGTTGAACTCTCGGGGTTTGAAGCAGATACGCAGTATTTT.

This clone came up once. The gene calls are TRBV5-6 and TRBJ2-3; TRBD2 matches 9 bases. The germline CDR1 and CDR2 sequences are SGHDT and YYEEEE. The CDR3 sequence is 16 residues long. The trim removed 0 bases at V and 1 base at J, leaving 3 bases unmatched. The CDR3 DNA follows: TGTGCCAGCAGCTTGGCCCGACTAGCGGGCACAGATACGCAGTATTTT. Translating it yields CASSLARLAGTDTQYF.

This chain's CDR3 is CASSVGQQNSPLHF. The CDR3 coding sequence is TGTGCCAGCAGCGTAGGACAGCAGAATTCACCCCTCCACTTT. The chain uses TRBV25-1 and TRBJ1-6; tentative D call: TRBD1 (6 bases). Trimming left V 6 bases short and J 7 bases short, with 13 bases between. CDR3 size: 14 residues. The germline CDR1 and CDR2 sequences are MGHDK and SYGVNS. The full variable domain, rest sourced from reference TRBV25-1 and TRBJ1-6, is EADIYQTPRYLVIGTGKKITLECSQTMGHDKMYWYQQDPGMELHLIHYSYGVNSTEKGDLSSESTVSRIRTEHFPLTLESARPSHTSQYLCASSVGQQNSPLHFGNGTRLTVT.

V and J are TRBV4-3 and TRBJ2-5; 11 bases agree with TRBD2. V was clipped by 1 base and J by 5 bases; unmatched bases: 21. Germline V lookup: CDR1 LGHNA, CDR2 YSLEER. This CDR3 region has 21 residues. CDR3 in amino acids: CASSQVVAGGTKGGNRETQYF. The CDR3 DNA is TGCGCCAGCAGCCAAGTGGTAGCGGGAGGGACCAAAGGGGGAAACCGCGAGACCCAGTACTTC.

This clone came up once. The chain employs TRBV7-2 and TRBJ1-6; D not resolved. Looked up from germline, CDR1 is SGHTA and CDR2 is FQGNSA. The CDR3 has 14 residues. Trimming removed 4 bases from V and 3 bases from J, with 7 bases in between. CDR3 amino acids: CASSSSIYNSPLHF. The CDR3 DNA is TGTGCCAGCAGCTCCAGTATCTATAATTCACCCCTCCACTTT.

This clone turned up a few times. Other DNA sequences from this sample encode an identical CDR3 as well. The genes are TRBV28 and TRBJ1-1; 8 bases agree with TRBD1. Losses at the gene ends were 4 bases for V and 0 bases for J; bases not matched to a gene: 4. Germline CDR1 and CDR2: MDHEN and SYDVKM. The CDR3 totals 15 residues. The CDR3 DNA reads as TGTGCCAGCAGTTCTACAGGGGGTATGAACACTGAAGCTTTCTTT. Translated, it gives CASSSTGGMNTEAFF.

The sample holds a few counts of this clone. This sequence joins TRBV4-2 and TRBJ1-2, with a weak D call TRBD1 (5 bases). V gave up 4 bases and J gave up 6 bases, with 24 bases separating them. The germline gives CDR1 LGHNA, CDR2 YNFKEQ. This CDR3 comprises 17 residues. The DNA of the CDR3 is TGTGCCAGCAGCCCCCTGCACGGTGGCACGGAGGGGCATGGCTACACCTTC. This encodes CASSPLHGGTEGHGYTF.

The chain carries TRBV5-4 and TRBJ2-7, with 10 bases fitting TRBD2. V was clipped by 1 base and J by 3 bases; unmatched bases: 7. The CDR3 extends over 16 amino acids. Germline V gives CDR1 SGHNT, CDR2 YYREEE (reference sequence). CDR3 nucleotide sequence: TGTGCCAGCAGCTTGATCAGCGGGAGGGGTTACTACGAGCAGTACTTC. Residues: CASSLISGRGYYEQYF.

The genes are TRBV9 and TRBJ2-1; D assignment may be TRBD1 or TRBD2 (5 bases each). Germline-derived CDR1 and CDR2 are SGDLS and YYNGEE. The CDR3 sequence is 15 residues long. V lost 4 bases, J lost 0 bases, and 11 bases lay in between. This chain's CDR3 is CASSLGAGSYNEQFF. CDR3 DNA sequence: TGTGCCAGCAGCTTAGGGGCGGGCTCCTACAATGAGCAGTTCTTC.

The chain links TRBV11-2 to TRBJ1-4; 9 positions agree with TRBD1. The V segment lost 5 bases and the J segment 5 bases; nucleotides outside the gene matches: 6. CDR1 SGHAT and CDR2 FQNNGV come from the germline V gene. The CDR3 totals 15 residues. The CDR3 nucleotides are TGTGCCAGCAGCGCCCAGACAGGGGGGAATGAAAAACTGTTTTTT. Protein product: CASSAQTGGNEKLFF.

The gene calls are TRBV7-3 and TRBJ2-7, with 7 bases fitting TRBD2. The ends lost 5 bases at V and 7 bases at J; junction bases unmatched: 17. This CDR3 comprises 16 residues. Germline V gene sequence: CDR1 SGHTA, CDR2 FQGTGA. CDR3 sequence: CASSPPRGETQREQYF. In DNA, the CDR3 is TGTGCCAGCAGCCCACCTCGGGGGGAGACACAAAGGGAGCAGTACTTC.

In its sample, this clone was seen a few times. The chain has TRBV7-2 and TRBJ2-7, with D perhaps matching TRBD2 (5 bases). The V end lost 6 bases, the J end lost 1 base, and 16 bases lay between the germline ends. CDR1 SGHTA and CDR2 FQGNSA come from the germline V gene. The CDR3 consists of 15 residues. CDR3 DNA: TGTGCCAGCAGTCGTGACTATACCTCTTCCTACGAGCAGTACTTC. Amino acids: CASSRDYTSSYEQYF.

The rearrangement joins TRBV2 to TRBJ2-7; TRBD2 aligns across 11 bases. Per germline, CDR1 SNHLY and CDR2 FYNNEI. The CDR3 is 16 amino acids. V shed 3 bases, J shed 1 base, and the junction held 5 bases outside the gene matches. CDR3: CASSDGTSGRSYEQYF. CDR3 bases: TGTGCCAGCAGTGATGGGACTAGCGGACGTTCCTACGAGCAGTACTTC. Complete variable domain (other parts from reference TRBV2 and TRBJ2-7): EPEVTQTPSHQVTQMGQEVILRCVPISNHLYFYWYRQILGQKVEFLVSFYNNEISEKSEIFDDQFSVERPDGSNFTLKIRSTKLEDSAMYFCASSDGTSGRSYEQYFGPGTRLTVT.

This chain connects TRBV11-3 to TRBJ1-1; tentative D call: TRBD1 (5 bases). This CDR3 is 15 amino acids long. The V gene's germline CDR1 is SGHNT and CDR2 YENEEA. Trimming stripped 1 base from V and 1 base from J, with 10 bases between. Here the CDR3 reads CASSLGGQGNTEAFF. The CDR3 bases are TGTGCCAGCAGCTTAGGTGGCCAGGGGAACACTGAAGCTTTCTTT.

The V gene is TRBV4-3, the J gene TRBJ2-3, with D tentatively TRBD2 (5 bases). The CDR3 extends over 15 amino acids. With 0 bases removed from V and 6 bases from J, the gap between germline ends came to 13 bases. The germline gives CDR1 LGHNA, CDR2 YSLEER. The DNA of the CDR3 is TGCGCCAGCAGCCAAGAATGGACTCCCGGGGATACGCAGTATTTT. It yields the protein CASSQEWTPGDTQYF.

V is TRBV9 and J is TRBJ1-1, with 7 bases that match TRBD1. J was trimmed by 2 bases and V by 0 bases; bases with no gene match: 4. The CDR3 consists of 15 residues. Germline V gene data show CDR1 as SGDLS and CDR2 as YYNGEE. As DNA, the CDR3 is TGTGCCAGCAGCGTAGATGGGACAGTTAACACTGAAGCTTTCTTT. Amino acids: CASSVDGTVNTEAFF. Full variable domain (missing parts from reference TRBV9 and TRBJ1-1): DSGVTQTPKHLITATGQRVTLRCSPRSGDLSVYWYQQSLDQGLQFLIQYYNGEERAKGNILERFSAQQFPDLHSELNLSSLELGDSALYFCASSVDGTVNTEAFFGQGTRLTVV.

This clone has a single count. The chain has TRBV6-5 and TRBJ1-2; 7 bases agree with TRBD1. CDR1 and CDR2 from the germline V gene are MNHEY and SVGAGI. The CDR3 has 15 residues. The V gene end was trimmed by 7 bases and the J gene end by 3 bases; junction bases not matched to a gene: 11. Written as DNA, the CDR3 is TGTGCCAGCAACCAACGACAGGGAGGCGACTATGGCTACACCTTC. This encodes CASNQRQGGDYGYTF.

The chain recombines TRBV4-1 with TRBJ1-1; possibly TRBD1 for D (5 bases). Germline V lookup: CDR1 MGHRA, CDR2 YSYEKL. The CDR3 is made up of 15 amino acids. Between the trimmed V and J ends, which lost 4 bases and 0 bases, there was a span of 12 bases. The CDR3 bases are TGCGCCAGCAGCCCCCGGGGGGGAATGAACACTGAAGCTTTCTTT. Amino acids: CASSPRGGMNTEAFF.